The source of this T cell receptor (beta chain) is a study of blood T cell repertoires in COVID-19. As for the study in general: The United States, Italy and Spain provided the acute and convalescent COVID-19 samples.

Participants spanned ages roughly 18 to 95 years and resided in about two dozen US areas. Donors in Cohort 3 who had recovered were those with two negative PCRs, healthcare professional clearance, or resolution of their symptoms. This CDR3 comprises 13 residues. V lost 5 bases and J lost 3, with 11 bases in between. Germline V lookup: CDR1 PRHDT, CDR2 FYEKMQ (reference sequence). As originally analysed: Nucleated cell counts were estimated from reference gene primer amplification. Profiling relied on immunoSEQ multiplex PCR, and the TCRdb table lists in-frame clones only, not all of them. The DNA was the basis for D and trimming; V, J and clone size are from that table. Of approximately 200,000 clones in the sample, 85% were seen once.

This clonotype was sampled from a man aged 35 to 55 who had recovered from COVID-19. The gene calls are TRBV13 and TRBJ2-7; possibly TRBD1 for D (6 bases). Specimen: PBMCs or T cells enriched from blood (not recorded which). CDR3 sequence (DNA): TGTGCCAGCAGCATGGGACAAAACTACGAGCAGTACTTC. This sequence encodes CASSMGQNYEQYF.